This T cell receptor beta chain was sequenced for a study of vaccination and CD4 T cells after COVID-19. Treatment reported: roughly 11-day PBMC culture with coronavirus spike peptide pools or control peptides (ViraFEST assay). Antigen-specific T cells were expanded with peptide pools by ViraFEST, and TCRs were then sequenced. Researchers reported culturing approximately 2 million PBMCs per well with approximately 10 IU/ml IL-2 and about 9.2 ug/ml peptide pools. J lost 7 bases, V lost 4 bases, and 9 bases had no gene match. The V gene's germline CDR1 is SGHTA and CDR2 FQGNSA. This CDR3 contains 14 residues. Sequencing of cultured CD4+ T cell DNA used the Oncomine TCR Beta short-read assay. The template was genomic DNA from cultured CD4+ T cells. MiXCR, run by TCRdb on the PCR reads, gives a single entry per CDR3 protein. The sample holds roughly 13,000 distinct CDR3 sequences, roughly 58% seen once.

Note on this clonotype: Its antigen remains unknown.

This rearrangement joins TRBV7-2 to TRBJ1-2, with 7 nucleotides matching TRBD1. This TCR derives from a human donor who had recovered from COVID-19. Material: CD4+ T cells from blood, cultured in vitro, obtained before SARS-CoV-2 vaccination. The CDR3 sequence: CASSSSGGNAGYTF. The CDR3 DNA reads TGTGCCAGCAGCTCCTCAGGGGGGAACGCTGGCTACACCTTC. The full variable domain, in which reference TRBV7-2 and TRBJ1-2 provide the parts outside the CDR3, is GAGVSQSPSNKVTEKGKDVELRCDPISGHTALYWYRQSLGQGLEFLIYFQGNSAPDKSGLPSDRFSAERTGGSVSTLTIQRTQQEDSAVYLCASSSSGGNAGYTFGSGTRLTVV.